This T cell receptor (beta chain) comes out of a study of response to subunit inactivated influenza vaccine. The CDR3 runs to 13 residues. Trimming shortened V by 3 bases and J by 9 bases, and 9 bases separated the two germline ends. TCRdb reprocessed the RT-PCR reads via MiXCR and lists one record per CDR3 protein. The sample yields approximately 300,000 distinct CDR3 sequences, around 20% seen once. This clonotype was sampled from a man between 50 and 70 years old who received an inactivated influenza vaccine. The genes are TRBV12-3 or TRBV12-4 and TRBJ1-6; D not certain. The source material was PBMCs from blood, sampled about 20 months after vaccination. The CDR3 DNA is TGTGCCAGCAGTTTTGCGGGGAGTTCACCCCTCCACTTT. Its translation: CASSFAGSSPLHF.